The clone carrying this T cell receptor (beta chain) was observed once. The antigen remains unidentified. Germline loops: CDR1 LNHDA, CDR2 SQIVND (reference sequence). Trimming cost V 7 bases and J 7 bases, with 17 bases left between them. The CDR3 runs to 15 residues. This record comes from a study of Ad26.COV2.S vaccination and SARS-CoV-2 variants. Study-wide points: People who got the vaccine had more spike-specific TCR breadth than people who got placebo.

Treatment: over 15 received Ad26.COV2.S at low or high dose, single or two shots; about five received placebo; per-sample allocation not given. After the first vaccine or placebo injection, samples were drawn on day 63. Libraries were prepared by immunoSEQ multiplex PCR; TCRdb keeps only in-frame clonotypes and omits some of them. This table holds about 440,000 clones, roughly 85% found once. The specimen was peripheral blood, collected in a trial of Ad26.COV2.S vaccine versus placebo. The genes are TRBV19 and TRBJ1-6; maybe TRBD1 (5 bases). This clonotype was sampled from a person between 18 and 60 years old who received the Ad26.COV2.S COVID-19 vaccine or a placebo. The CDR3 DNA sequence: TGTGCCAGTACTGAGGGGAGAGCGATCAATTCACCCCTCCACTTT. As protein: CASTEGRAINSPLHF.